This passage covers 7 T cell receptor beta chains from one sample sequenced in a study of long-term antiretroviral therapy in people with HIV. Run at survey level, the immunoSEQ assay was version v3.0. Repertoires were generated with immunoSEQ multiplex PCR, while TCRdb's copy carries only in-frame clones and drops some. Of around 30,000 clones listed, 95% are singletons. The sequences come from unsorted PBMCs, collected 5.3 years after starting antiretroviral therapy. These receptor sequences come from a man aged 30-40 years with HIV.

The V gene is TRBV5-6, the J gene TRBJ2-5; TRBD2 is a possible D gene (6 bases). CDR1 and CDR2 from the germline V gene are SGHDT and YYEEEE. V lost 0 bases to trimming and J lost 4 bases, with 7 bases between them. CDR3 size: 13 residues. The CDR3 spells CASSLAGGETQYF. DNA for the CDR3: TGTGCCAGCAGCTTGGCCGGGGGAGAGACCCAGTACTTC.

J is TRBJ2-5 and V is TRBV27; a weak D match, TRBD2 (6 bases). The CDR3 is 14 amino acids. CDR1 and CDR2 from the germline V gene are MNHEY and SMNVEV (reference sequence). Trimming stripped 8 bases from V and 1 base from J, with 14 bases between. This CDR3 is CASGNGGTQETQYF. CDR3 in DNA: TGTGCCAGCGGCAACGGGGGAACCCAAGAGACCCAGTACTTC.

The count of this clone is one. The chain recombines TRBV7-2 with TRBJ2-1; weak D call: TRBD2 (6 bases). CDR3 size: 15 residues. The V and J ends lost 2 bases and 9 bases respectively, with 17 bases between them. The germline V gene encodes CDR1 SGHTA and CDR2 FQGNSA. The CDR3 DNA reads as TGTGCCAGCAGCTTATTGTCGACGGGAGCAGTTGAGCAGTTCTTC. Its protein is CASSLLSTGAVEQFF.

This rearrangement joins TRBV29-1 to TRBJ1-4, with 8 bases identical to TRBD1. The CDR3 runs 14 residues. CDR1 and CDR2 from the germline V gene are SQVTM and ANQGSEA. V gave up 6 bases and J gave up 1 base; unmatched junction bases: 4. The CDR3 region has the DNA TGCAGCGTCGGACAGGGAGTAACTAATGAAAAACTGTTTTTT. Protein: CSVGQGVTNEKLFF.

The chain couples TRBV5-4 to TRBJ2-3; 10 positions match TRBD2. The length of the CDR3 is 15 residues. Germline-derived CDR1 and CDR2 are SGHNT and YYREEE (reference sequence). Trimming cost V 7 bases and J 4 bases; bases outside gene matches: 9. CDR3 in DNA: TGTGCCAGCCGAAGCGGGAGGGCCGAAGCAGATACGCAGTATTTT. This gives the protein CASRSGRAEADTQYF.

The chain uses TRBV15 and TRBJ2-7, with D perhaps matching TRBD2 (6 bases). The CDR3 extends over 14 amino acids. Germline V gene sequence: CDR1 LNHNV, CDR2 YYDKDF (reference sequence). Trimming cost V 8 bases and J 0 bases, with 14 bases left between them. CDR3 in amino acids: CATGEGLLSYEQYF. CDR3 sequence (DNA): TGTGCCACCGGTGAGGGACTTCTCTCCTACGAGCAGTACTTC.

The chain combines TRBV5-4 with TRBJ1-1; D is possibly TRBD1 (5 bases). The CDR3 spans 15 residues. Germline V gene sequence: CDR1 SGHNT, CDR2 YYREEE (reference sequence). V shed 4 bases and J shed 7 bases, with 20 bases lying between them. DNA for the CDR3: TGTGCCAGCAGCGGGGCCCGGGACCCCCTGGTTGAAGCTTTCTTT. Residues: CASSGARDPLVEAFF.